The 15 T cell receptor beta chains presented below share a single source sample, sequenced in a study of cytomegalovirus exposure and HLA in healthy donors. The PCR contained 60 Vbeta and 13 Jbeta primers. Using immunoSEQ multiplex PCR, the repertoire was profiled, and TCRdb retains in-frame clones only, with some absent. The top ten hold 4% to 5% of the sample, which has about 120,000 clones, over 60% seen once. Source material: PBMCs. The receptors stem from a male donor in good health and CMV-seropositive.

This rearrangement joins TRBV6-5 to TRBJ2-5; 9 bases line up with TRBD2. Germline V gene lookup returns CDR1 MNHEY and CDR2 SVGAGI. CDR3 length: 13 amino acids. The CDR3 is CAAERGAGETQYF. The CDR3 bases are TGTGCTGCGGAGCGGGGGGCCGGGGAGACCCAGTACTTC.

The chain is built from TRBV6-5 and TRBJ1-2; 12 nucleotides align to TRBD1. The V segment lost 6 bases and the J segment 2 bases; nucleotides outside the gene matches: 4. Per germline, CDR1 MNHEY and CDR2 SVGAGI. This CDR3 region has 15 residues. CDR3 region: CASRGQGAGNYGYTF. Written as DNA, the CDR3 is TGTGCCAGCAGGGGACAGGGGGCCGGGAACTATGGCTACACCTTC.

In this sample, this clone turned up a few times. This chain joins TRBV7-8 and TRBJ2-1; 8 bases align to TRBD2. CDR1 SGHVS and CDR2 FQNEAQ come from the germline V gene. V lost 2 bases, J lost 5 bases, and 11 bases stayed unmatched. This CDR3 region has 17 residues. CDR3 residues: CASSLWLAGSNDNEQFF. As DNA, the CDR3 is TGTGCCAGCAGCTTATGGCTAGCGGGCTCCAACGACAATGAGCAGTTCTTC.

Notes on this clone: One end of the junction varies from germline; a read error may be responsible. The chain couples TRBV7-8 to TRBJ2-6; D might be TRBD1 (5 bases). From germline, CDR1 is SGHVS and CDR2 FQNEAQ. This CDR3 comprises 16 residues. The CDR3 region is CASSLVPGSGANGLTF. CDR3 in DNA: TGTGCCAGCAGCTTAGTCCCGGGCTCTGGGGCCAACGGCCTGACTTTC.

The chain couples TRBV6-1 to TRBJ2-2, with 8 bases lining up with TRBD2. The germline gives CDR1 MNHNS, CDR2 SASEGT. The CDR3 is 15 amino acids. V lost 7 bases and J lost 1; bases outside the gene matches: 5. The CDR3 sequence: CASTREALNTGELFF. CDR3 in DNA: TGTGCCAGCACGCGGGAGGCATTGAACACCGGGGAGCTGTTTTTT.

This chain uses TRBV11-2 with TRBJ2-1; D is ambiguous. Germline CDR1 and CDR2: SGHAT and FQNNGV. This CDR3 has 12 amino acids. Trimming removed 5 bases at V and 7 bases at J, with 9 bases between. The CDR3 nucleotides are TGTGCCAGCAGCGGTCTCAGAAATGAGCAGTTCTTC. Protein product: CASSGLRNEQFF. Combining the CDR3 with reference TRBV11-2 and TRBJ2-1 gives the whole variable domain EAGVAQSPRYKIIEKRQSVAFWCNPISGHATLYWYQQILGQGPKLLIQFQNNGVVDDSQLPKDRFSAERLKGVDSTLKIQPAKLEDSAVYLCASSGLRNEQFFGPGTRLTVL.

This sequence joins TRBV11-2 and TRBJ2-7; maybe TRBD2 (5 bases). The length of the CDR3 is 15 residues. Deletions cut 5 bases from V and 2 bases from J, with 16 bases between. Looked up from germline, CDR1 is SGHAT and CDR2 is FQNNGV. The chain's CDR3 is CASSEGLDAAYEQYF. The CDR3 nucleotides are TGTGCCAGCAGCGAGGGCTTGGACGCAGCCTACGAGCAGTACTTC.

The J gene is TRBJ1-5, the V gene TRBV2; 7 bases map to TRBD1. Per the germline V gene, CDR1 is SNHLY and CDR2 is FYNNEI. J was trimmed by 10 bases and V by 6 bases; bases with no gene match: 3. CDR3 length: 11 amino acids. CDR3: CASRRQGPQHF. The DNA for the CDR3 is TGTGCCAGCAGAAGACAGGGACCCCAGCATTTT.

CDR3 DNA sequence: TGCGCCAGCAGTCCGGGGGACAGATCCTACGGCGAGTACTTC. Residues: CASSPGDRSYGEYF. The chain couples TRBV5-1 to TRBJ2-7, with a tentative D call TRBD1 (7 bases). The V end lost 5 bases, the J end lost 11 bases, and 23 bases lay between the germline ends. The CDR3 runs to 14 residues. Germline V gene sequence: CDR1 SGHRS, CDR2 YFSETQ.

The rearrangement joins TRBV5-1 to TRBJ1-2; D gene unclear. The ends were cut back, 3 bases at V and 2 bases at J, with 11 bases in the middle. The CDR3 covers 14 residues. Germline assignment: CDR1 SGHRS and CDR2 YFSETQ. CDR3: CASSSSWGNYGYTF. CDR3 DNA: TGCGCCAGCAGCTCTAGCTGGGGAAACTATGGCTACACCTTC.

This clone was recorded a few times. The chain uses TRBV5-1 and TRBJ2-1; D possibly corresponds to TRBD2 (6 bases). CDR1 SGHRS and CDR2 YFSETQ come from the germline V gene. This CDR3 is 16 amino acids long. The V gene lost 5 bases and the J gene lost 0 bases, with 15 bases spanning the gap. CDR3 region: CASSPVAGRSYNEQFF. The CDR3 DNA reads TGCGCCAGCAGTCCCGTGGCGGGGCGCTCCTACAATGAGCAGTTCTTC.

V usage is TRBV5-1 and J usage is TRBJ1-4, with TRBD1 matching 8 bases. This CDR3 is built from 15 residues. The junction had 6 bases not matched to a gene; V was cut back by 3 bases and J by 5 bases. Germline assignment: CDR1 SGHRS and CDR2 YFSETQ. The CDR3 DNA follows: TGCGCCAGCAGCTCCTCCGGGACAGGAAATGAAAAACTGTTTTTT. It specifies CASSSSGTGNEKLFF.

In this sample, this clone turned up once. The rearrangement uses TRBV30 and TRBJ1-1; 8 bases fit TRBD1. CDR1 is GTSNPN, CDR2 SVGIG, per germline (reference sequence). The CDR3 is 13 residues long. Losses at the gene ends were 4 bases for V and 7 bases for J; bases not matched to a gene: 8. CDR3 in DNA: TGTGCCTGGAACTACCAGGGGGCCAGTGAAGCTTTCTTT. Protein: CAWNYQGASEAFF.

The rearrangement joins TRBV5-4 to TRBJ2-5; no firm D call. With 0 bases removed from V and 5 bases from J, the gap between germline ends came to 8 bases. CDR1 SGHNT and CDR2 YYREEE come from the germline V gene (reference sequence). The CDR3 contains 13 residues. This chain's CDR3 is CASSLARRETQYF. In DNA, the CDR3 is TGTGCCAGCAGCTTGGCGAGGCGGGAGACCCAGTACTTC.

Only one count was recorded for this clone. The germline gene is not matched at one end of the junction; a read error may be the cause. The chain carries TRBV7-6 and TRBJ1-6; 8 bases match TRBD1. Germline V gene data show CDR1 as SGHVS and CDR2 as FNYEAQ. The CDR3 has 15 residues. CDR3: CANSLSRQGNSPLHF. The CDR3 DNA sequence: TGTGCCAACAGCCTTAGCCGACAGGGGAATTCACCCCTCCACTTT.